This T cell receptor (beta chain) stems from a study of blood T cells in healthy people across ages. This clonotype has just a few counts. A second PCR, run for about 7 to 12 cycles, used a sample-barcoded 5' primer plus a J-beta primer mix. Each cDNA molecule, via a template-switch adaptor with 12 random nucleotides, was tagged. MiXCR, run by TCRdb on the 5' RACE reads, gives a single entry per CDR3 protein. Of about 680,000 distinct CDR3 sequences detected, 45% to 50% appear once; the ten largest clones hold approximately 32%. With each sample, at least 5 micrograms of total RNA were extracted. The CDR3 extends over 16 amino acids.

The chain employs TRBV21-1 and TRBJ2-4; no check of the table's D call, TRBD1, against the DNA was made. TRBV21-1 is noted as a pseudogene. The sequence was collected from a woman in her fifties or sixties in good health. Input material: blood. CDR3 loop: CASSKWPGCEGNIQYF. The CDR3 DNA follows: TGTGCCAGCAGCAAATGGCCAGGGTGTGAGGGAAACATTCAGTACTTC.